Below, one T cell receptor (beta chain) is given with its context. This clonotype was counted at least ten times. What this receptor recognizes is not known. Base qualities are not recorded, but no much larger clone differs from it by a single base. The data were obtained in a study of Graves' ophthalmopathy and Graves' hyperthyroidism (dated by TCRdb to 2016 to 2019). About the full investigation: Peripheral blood samples were taken at the time of initial diagnosis, before any treatment was given. The approximately 100 discovery patients were randomly split 7:3 into training and test sets. To tell Graves' ophthalmopathy apart from Graves' hyperthyroidism, and to predict which patients would progress to ophthalmopathy, the study relied on TCR beta repertoire signatures. To explore V-J signatures that distinguish ophthalmopathy from hyperthyroidism, a discovery set of 100 patients was enrolled, made up of more than 40 with ophthalmopathy and around 60 with stable hyperthyroidism. In over 5 hyperthyroidism patients, the T-cell repertoire of thyroid tissue was compared with the T-cell repertoire of blood. In total, some 130 blood samples were TCR-sequenced: fewer than 50 ophthalmopathy, roughly 80 hyperthyroidism and approximately 17 hyperthyroidism-to-ophthalmopathy patients. Following sampling, methimazole starting at 30 mg daily was administered to hyperthyroidism patients, and high-dose intravenous methylprednisolone was administered to ophthalmopathy patients. An independent validation cohort comprised about 20 hyperthyroidism patients and over 15 patients who later progressed from hyperthyroidism to ophthalmopathy. The investigation overall reported the following: In validation, the model predicted ophthalmopathy progression with 70.59% sensitivity and around 72% specificity; 12 predicted patients were CT-confirmed with GO in a median of approximately 6.2 months. Most expanded thyroid clonotypes with a frequency above 0.001 also appeared in blood, which suggests that blood repertoires may reflect the immune response in the thyroid. Ophthalmopathy was separated from stable hyperthyroidism by the 13-signature model with roughly 88% sensitivity and 81% to 84% specificity in cross-validation and with 80%/75% in the test set. No statistical method was used to predetermine the sample size, and group allocation was not hidden from the investigators.

TCR beta CDR3 regions were amplified from RNA transcripts for repertoire sequencing. The first round was an RT-PCR using HTBI primers with the Qiagen OneStep RT-PCR kit, and this first round was followed by a second-round multiplex PCR, then size selection and purification. Sequencing of the libraries was carried out on an Illumina HiSeq2000 in paired-end mode with 100 bp reads. In the paper's pipeline: SOAPnuke was used for read processing, and reads with adapters, uncalled bases, a mean Phred below 15, or no exact constant-primer or identifier match were discarded. COPE v1.2.5 was used to merge high-quality paired reads. Each unique nucleotide sequence was defined as a clonotype, and clonotypes were aligned to IMGT TRB V, D and J references with MiTCR v1.1. The analysis was limited to V-J combinations with a frequency above 0.0001, which together covered over 98% of repertoires. For each V-J combination, a TCR clonal expansion and chaos score was defined as the ratio of F50 clonal expansion to chaos observed in the TCRdist matrix. Features were reduced by Welch's t-statistics and random forest to around 13 V-J combinations, which fed a naive Bayes classifier. The similarity between thyroid and blood repertoires was quantified using the Morisita-Horn index. TCRdb reanalyzed the raw reads on its own, using fastp at Q25 for trimming and MiXCR for clone calling, and kept in-frame beta chains. Rows with one shared CDR3 protein collapse into an entry with the most common genes and DNA. What appears here as the V and J calls and clone size reflects TCRdb's work, not the paper's. In this sample the table shows approximately 500,000 distinct CDR3 sequences, about 15% of which occur a single time. In total, the top ten clones hold over 7.5% of the sample.

CDR1 and CDR2 are read off the germline V gene (reference sequence) as SGHAT and FQDESV. A distance of 16 bases separates the germline ends of V and J, which lose 1 base and 3 bases respectively. The CDR3 starts with the cysteine, ends with the phenylalanine, and has 17 residues. The DNA shown is the 51-base CDR3, in frame from base 1. Ophthalmopathy patients were characterized by moderately to severely active disease, a Clinical Activity Score of at least 3, a NOSPECS grade of at least 4, and a disease duration under 3 months. Patients with other autoimmune diseases, uncontrolled infections, pregnancy or lactation were excluded from the study. Clinical symptoms, serum thyroxine, TRAb, thyroid ultrasound and orbital computed tomography were used for diagnosis. PBMCs were isolated from about 9.1 ml of fresh peripheral blood by Ficoll-Paque density gradient centrifugation. Trizol reagent was used to extract the total RNA, and its quality was then checked on an Agilent 2100 Bioanalyzer.

The clonotype comes from a woman aged 30 to 39 with Graves' ophthalmopathy. Donor details come from another sample of the same person, matched by shared clones. Source material: blood. This sequence uses TRBV11-1 and TRBJ1-5; a weak D assignment points to TRBD1 (5 bases agree). The CDR3 region reads CASSLGWSTGPNQPQHF. The nucleotide sequence is TGTGCCAGCAGCTTAGGGTGGTCCACAGGTCCCAATCAGCCCCAGCATTTT. Supplemented by the reference TRBV11-1 and TRBJ1-5 proteins around the CDR3, the complete variable domain is EAEVAQSPRYKITEKSQAVAFWCDPISGHATLYWYRQILGQGPELLVQFQDESVVDDSQLPKDRFSAERLKGVDSTLKIQPAELGDSAMYLCASSLGWSTGPNQPQHFGDGTRLSIL.